The 14 T cell receptor beta chains reported below all come from one sample, sequenced in a study of blood T cell repertoires in COVID-19. Using immunoSEQ multiplex PCR, the repertoire was profiled, and TCRdb retains in-frame clones only, with some absent. The sample lists tens of thousands of clones, roughly 87% seen once, with 1.5% to 2% in the top ten. The sample comprised peripheral blood. The receptor set was obtained from a man aged 60 to 75 with acute or convalescent COVID-19.

This clone was found a few times. The chain joins TRBV27 to TRBJ1-2; TRBD1 is a possible D gene (6 bases). Trimming left V 3 bases short and J 0 bases short, with 14 bases between. This CDR3 region has 16 residues. Germline V gene sequence: CDR1 MNHEY, CDR2 SMNVEV (reference sequence). This chain's CDR3 is CASSFEGDLTNYGYTF. The CDR3 nucleotides read TGTGCCAGCAGTTTCGAGGGGGACCTTACTAACTATGGCTACACCTTC.

This clone was found a few times. The chain uses TRBV5-1 and TRBJ2-2; 7 nucleotides agree with TRBD1. The CDR3 runs to 16 residues. CDR1 and CDR2 (germline): SGHRS, YFSETQ. After removal of 1 base from V and 6 bases from J, the junction contained 9 bases not matched to a gene. The CDR3 DNA reads TGCGCCAGCAGCTTGTCCGGACAGGTTAAGTCCGGGGAGCTGTTTTTT. Translated, it gives CASSLSGQVKSGELFF.

There are a few counts of this clone. The chain has TRBV9 and TRBJ2-1, with TRBD1 matching over 7 bases. CDR3 length: 13 amino acids. Germline trimming cut 0 bases from V and 12 bases from J; bases unmatched to any gene: 6. CDR1 SGDLS and CDR2 YYNGEE come from the germline V gene. CDR3 region: CASSVEIRGLQFF. CDR3 in DNA: TGTGCCAGCAGCGTAGAGATAAGGGGGCTGCAGTTCTTC. Variable domain in full (rest from reference TRBV9 and TRBJ2-1): DSGVTQTPKHLITATGQRVTLRCSPRSGDLSVYWYQQSLDQGLQFLIQYYNGEERAKGNILERFSAQQFPDLHSELNLSSLELGDSALYFCASSVEIRGLQFFGPGTRLTVL.

The chain employs TRBV30 and TRBJ2-7; possibly TRBD1 for D (5 bases). Germline V CDR1 and CDR2: GTSNPN, SVGIG (reference sequence). The CDR3 runs to 12 residues. Trimming stripped 2 bases from V and 3 bases from J, with 8 bases between. The DNA for the CDR3 is TGTGCCTGGAGTAGACAGAACTACGAGCAGTACTTC. Translating it yields CAWSRQNYEQYF.

The CDR3 DNA is TGTGCCATCAGTGAATCGGGGAATAGCGAAAAACTGTTTTTT. Encoded protein: CAISESGNSEKLFF. The chain recombines TRBV10-3 with TRBJ1-4; D remains ambiguous. Per germline, CDR1 ENHRY and CDR2 SYGVKD. The CDR3 contains 14 residues. V lost 3 bases, J lost 8 bases, and 13 bases lay in between.

This clone was counted once. This chain uses TRBV3-1 (or the pseudogene TRBV3-2) with TRBJ1-6; D unclear. Trimming took off 6 bases at V and 6 bases at J, with 18 bases between the two ends. Germline V gene lookup returns CDR1 LGHDT and CDR2 YNNKEL (reference sequence). There are 16 residues in the CDR3. CDR3 in DNA: TGTGCCAGCAGACACCTTACGGGAGAGAGTAATTCACCCCTCCACTTT. This translates into CASRHLTGESNSPLHF.

This sequence joins TRBV3-1 (or the pseudogene TRBV3-2) and TRBJ2-7; possibly TRBD2 for D (5 bases). CDR3 length: 12 residues. Trimming left V 1 base short and J 6 bases short, with 7 bases between. Germline values: CDR1 LGHDT, CDR2 YNNKEL (reference sequence). The CDR3 loop reads CASSQAGIEQYF. For the CDR3, the DNA is TGTGCCAGCAGCCAAGCGGGGATCGAGCAGTACTTC.

In its sample, this clone was seen once. V gene TRBV24-1 combines with J gene TRBJ2-3; 8 bases are shared with TRBD2. V dropped 12 bases and J dropped 0; count of bases not matched to a gene: 7. The CDR3 extends over 14 amino acids. CDR1 is KGHDR, CDR2 SFDVKD, per germline. CDR3 nucleotide sequence: TGTGCCGCTGGGGCGGGGGGAAGCACAGATACGCAGTATTTT. It codes for CAAGAGGSTDTQYF.

This sequence joins TRBV4-1 and TRBJ2-3, with D perhaps matching TRBD2 (6 bases). CDR3 length: 13 residues. V was pared by 6 bases and J by 4 bases, with 11 bases between. CDR1 is MGHRA and CDR2 is YSYEKL in the germline V gene. The CDR3 nucleotides read TGCGCCAGCAGTCTGGAGGGGTCAGATACGCAGTATTTT. This codes for CASSLEGSDTQYF.

J is TRBJ1-2 and V is TRBV6-1; D not certain. Trimming pared 1 base from V and 8 bases from J, leaving 23 bases between. The V gene's germline CDR1 is MNHNS and CDR2 SASEGT. The CDR3 runs to 17 residues. The CDR3 here is CASSEGGARTGIWGYTF. Written as DNA, the CDR3 is TGTGCCAGCAGTGAAGGAGGAGCCCGTACGGGGATTTGGGGCTACACCTTC.

V is TRBV5-1 and J is TRBJ2-7; 7 nucleotides match TRBD2. The germline V gene encodes CDR1 SGHRS and CDR2 YFSETQ. V dropped 0 bases and J dropped 2; count of bases not matched to a gene: 5. This CDR3 contains 15 residues. CDR3 sequence: CASSLDGGSPYEQYF. The CDR3 DNA is TGCGCCAGCAGCTTGGACGGGGGGTCCCCCTACGAGCAGTACTTC.

Only one count was recorded for this clone. The chain employs TRBV19 and TRBJ1-5; 8 nucleotides line up with TRBD1. V was pared by 1 base and J by 6 bases, with 5 bases of the junction left unmatched. The CDR3 loop spans 15 amino acids. Germline V gene lookup returns CDR1 LNHDA and CDR2 SQIVND (reference sequence). The CDR3 nucleotides are TGTGCCAGTAGTATAGGCTGGGACAGGATTCAGCCCCAGCATTTT. Amino acid sequence: CASSIGWDRIQPQHF. The entire variable domain, with the rest obtained from reference TRBV19 and TRBJ1-5, is as follows: DGGITQSPKYLFRKEGQNVTLSCEQNLNHDAMYWYRQDPGQGLRLIYYSQIVNDFQKGDIAEGYSVSREKKESFPLTVTSAQKNPTAFYLCASSIGWDRIQPQHFGDGTRLSIL.

V gene TRBV6-5 combines with J gene TRBJ1-3, with D uncertain. The V end was cut by 10 bases, the J end by 0 bases, with 16 bases between. This CDR3 has 15 residues. CDR1 is MNHEY, CDR2 SVGAGI, per germline. In DNA form, the CDR3 reads TGTGCCAATCGAAAGGACGGGGACTCTGGAAACACCATATATTTT. This sequence encodes CANRKDGDSGNTIYF.

The gene calls are TRBV18 and TRBJ2-5; TRBD1 aligns across 7 bases. The trim removed 2 bases at V and 1 base at J, leaving 4 bases unmatched. The CDR3 has 15 residues. Germline lookup yields CDR1 KGHSH and CDR2 LQKENI. CDR3 nucleotide sequence: TGTGCCAGCTCACCAACGACAGGGCCCCAAGAGACCCAGTACTTC. Translated, it gives CASSPTTGPQETQYF.